The clone carrying this T cell receptor (beta chain) was observed at least ten times. Specified time point: after trial treatment. Treatment denoted: LDRT plus nivolumab, ipilimumab, low-dose cyclophosphamide and aspirin (RACIN trial). Germline values: CDR1 SQVTM, CDR2 ANQGSEA. The ends were cut back, 6 bases at V and 2 bases at J, with 13 bases in the middle. This CDR3 contains 13 residues. This specimen comes from a study of low-dose radiotherapy and immunotherapy resistance in tumors. Study details: Members of Cohort 2 were treated with 1 Gy per fraction every two weeks; their total was 13 Gy over 26 weeks. Treatment consisted of nivolumab 240 mg every two weeks and ipilimumab 1 mg/kg every six weeks, given intravenously to patients. Once cycle 1 day 1 began, patients took oral aspirin 300 mg daily for four cycles.

TRAV- and TRBV-specific primers, spanning alpha and beta chains, primed first-strand cDNA. Amplification of TCRs used a constant-region primer and V-primer adapter for about 21 PCR cycles. TCRdb called the reads again in MiXCR, with one record for every CDR3 protein. In the table there are under 95,000 distinct CDR3 sequences, 17% of which are singletons. The receptor comes from a male donor with prostate cancer. The chain combines TRBV29-1 with TRBJ1-2, with D unclear. Sequencing used PBMCs, obtained after low-dose radiotherapy plus immunotherapy. CDR3 sequence reads: CSVGPGLNYGYTF. The CDR3, as DNA: TGCAGCGTCGGCCCAGGACTAAACTATGGCTACACCTTC.